A single sample is the source of the 9 T cell receptor beta chains below, sequenced in a study of shared clonotypes between healthy human individuals. Selected positively for CCR7 and CD45RO-negative, naive CD8 cells excluded terminally differentiated effector memory CD45RA+ cells. The assay was immunoSEQ multiplex PCR, and TCRdb's table has in-frame clones only and misses some. The profile shows roughly 550,000 clones, around 95% of them singletons. The sample taken for sequencing was naive CD8+ T cells sorted from blood. The receptors stem from a woman aged 30 to 39 in good health.

The chain uses TRBV6-1 and TRBJ2-7; D ambiguous. This CDR3 has 12 residues. Germline V gene lookup returns CDR1 MNHNS and CDR2 SASEGT. V was trimmed by 7 bases and J by 2 bases, leaving 9 bases between them. The CDR3 sequence: CASNGAAYEQYF. The CDR3 DNA follows: TGTGCCAGCAACGGCGCGGCCTACGAGCAGTACTTC.

This chain links TRBV11-2 with TRBJ2-7; 10 bases line up with TRBD2. The CDR3 is 15 residues long. V dropped 3 bases and J dropped 2; count of bases not matched to a gene: 4. The germline CDR1 and CDR2 sequences are SGHAT and FQNNGV. The CDR3 nucleotides read TGTGCCAGCAGCTTTGGGACTAGCGACACCTACGAGCAGTACTTC. It encodes CASSFGTSDTYEQYF. The full variable domain, with the rest looked up from reference TRBV11-2 and TRBJ2-7, is EAGVAQSPRYKIIEKRQSVAFWCNPISGHATLYWYQQILGQGPKLLIQFQNNGVVDDSQLPKDRFSAERLKGVDSTLKIQPAKLEDSAVYLCASSFGTSDTYEQYFGPGTRLTVT.

The chain combines TRBV7-2 with TRBJ2-1; TRBD2 matches at 14 bases. Germline-derived CDR1 and CDR2 are SGHTA and FQGNSA. This CDR3 has 17 amino acids. After removal of 2 bases from V and 5 bases from J, the junction contained 5 bases not matched to a gene. In nucleotides, the CDR3 is TGTGCCAGCAGCTTATCGCCGACTAGCGGGGGGGACAATGAGCAGTTCTTC. As protein: CASSLSPTSGGDNEQFF.

This chain uses TRBV9 with TRBJ2-2; no clear D. Per germline, CDR1 SGDLS and CDR2 YYNGEE. V was cut by 0 bases and J by 7 bases, with 7 bases left in between. The CDR3 totals 13 residues. The CDR3 DNA is TGTGCCAGCAGCGTAGGTATAAACGGGGAGCTGTTTTTT. It specifies CASSVGINGELFF.

The CDR3 region is CASSLASSYNEQFF. DNA of the CDR3: TGTGCCAGCAGTTTAGCCAGCTCCTACAATGAGCAGTTCTTC. This sequence joins TRBV28 and TRBJ2-1; D unresolved. V was trimmed by 2 bases and J by 0 bases, leaving 5 bases between them. Germline-derived CDR1 and CDR2 are MDHEN and SYDVKM. The CDR3 runs 14 residues.

This chain uses TRBV19 with TRBJ1-4, with 7 nucleotides matching TRBD1. V gave up 5 bases and J gave up 5 bases; unmatched junction bases: 8. Germline V gene lookup returns CDR1 LNHDA and CDR2 SQIVND (reference sequence). CDR3 size: 15 residues. The CDR3 DNA is TGTGCCAGTAGTCCGGGACAGACCTCGAATGAAAAACTGTTTTTT. It codes for CASSPGQTSNEKLFF.

V and J are TRBV28 and TRBJ2-7; possible D gene TRBD1, 6 bases. The V gene lost 4 bases and the J gene lost 2 bases, with 9 bases spanning the gap. The CDR3 extends over 13 amino acids. Germline lookup yields CDR1 MDHEN and CDR2 SYDVKM. The CDR3 loop is CASSSWTAYEQYF. CDR3 bases: TGTGCCAGCAGTTCGTGGACAGCCTACGAGCAGTACTTC.

This chain links TRBV4-1 with TRBJ1-1; D uncertain. Germline CDR1 reads MGHRA; CDR2 reads YSYEKL. The V end lost 4 bases, the J end lost 0 bases, and 15 bases lay between the germline ends. The CDR3 length is 16 residues. In nucleotides, the CDR3 is TGCGCCAGCAGCCCCAGCGGTGGCAACATGAACACTGAAGCTTTCTTT. Translating it yields CASSPSGGNMNTEAFF.

The chain joins TRBV29-1 to TRBJ2-1, with D maybe TRBD1 (5 bases). Germline values: CDR1 SQVTM, CDR2 ANQGSEA. V was trimmed by 4 bases and J by 6 bases, leaving 13 bases between them. The CDR3 totals 13 residues. The CDR3 DNA reads as TGCAGCGTTGCAGGGATTCTCGGCAATGAGCAGTTCTTC. Translating gives CSVAGILGNEQFF.